Listed here are 5 T cell receptor beta chains from one sample, sequenced in a study of blood T cell repertoires in COVID-19. Sequenced by immunoSEQ multiplex PCR; TCRdb stores in-frame clones only, minus some. The sample holds about 170,000 clones; roughly 83% are singletons and the top ten take approximately 2.9%. Source material: peripheral blood. The receptors come from a woman aged 60-75 years with acute or convalescent COVID-19.

The CDR3 DNA reads TGTGCCATCAGTGAGAGGGGGGGCCCTGAGACCCAGTACTTC. This sequence encodes CAISERGGPETQYF. This chain links TRBV10-3 with TRBJ2-5, with TRBD2 as a possible D gene (7 bases). The germline V gene encodes CDR1 ENHRY and CDR2 SYGVKD. The CDR3 has 14 residues. V was clipped by 2 bases and J by 5 bases, with 12 bases between them.

V gene TRBV10-3 combines with J gene TRBJ2-3, with D possibly TRBD2 on 6 matching bases. The CDR3 sequence is 16 residues long. Between the trimmed V and J ends, which lost 4 bases and 1 base, there was a span of 15 bases. CDR1 is ENHRY, CDR2 SYGVKD, per germline. CDR3 residues: CAISVGSGGRTDTQYF. Here the CDR3 DNA reads TGTGCCATCAGTGTGGGCTCCGGGGGACGCACAGATACGCAGTATTTT.

The chain employs TRBV28 and TRBJ2-7; D not resolved. Between the trimmed V and J ends, which lost 6 bases and 2 bases, there was a span of 11 bases. The CDR3 has 13 amino acids. The germline gives CDR1 MDHEN, CDR2 SYDVKM. This CDR3 is CASSHASTYEQYF. CDR3 coding DNA: TGTGCCAGCAGCCACGCTAGTACCTACGAGCAGTACTTC.

This clone was seen a few times. The chain joins TRBV19 to TRBJ2-7; D is unclear. The CDR3 is 11 residues long. Germline lookup yields CDR1 LNHDA and CDR2 SQIVND (reference sequence). Deletions cut 1 base from V and 5 bases from J, with 3 bases between. CDR3 residues: CASSIGHEQYF. The CDR3 coding sequence is TGTGCCAGTAGTATAGGGCACGAGCAGTACTTC.

V and J are TRBV30 and TRBJ2-7; D ambiguous. In germline, CDR1 is GTSNPN, CDR2 SVGIG (reference sequence). The CDR3 is made up of 16 amino acids. Trimming took 0 bases from V and 9 from J, leaving 24 bases between them. The CDR3 loop reads CAWSVPGSFLLVVQYF. The CDR3 nucleotides read TGTGCCTGGAGTGTACCCGGGTCCTTTCTCTTGGTAGTGCAGTACTTC. Complete variable domain (other parts from reference TRBV30 and TRBJ2-7): SQTIHQWPATLVQPVGSPLSLECTVEGTSNPNLYWYRQAAGRGLQLLFYSVGIGQISSEVPQNLSASRPQDRQFILSSKKLLLSDSGFYLCAWSVPGSFLLVVQYFGPGTRLTVT.